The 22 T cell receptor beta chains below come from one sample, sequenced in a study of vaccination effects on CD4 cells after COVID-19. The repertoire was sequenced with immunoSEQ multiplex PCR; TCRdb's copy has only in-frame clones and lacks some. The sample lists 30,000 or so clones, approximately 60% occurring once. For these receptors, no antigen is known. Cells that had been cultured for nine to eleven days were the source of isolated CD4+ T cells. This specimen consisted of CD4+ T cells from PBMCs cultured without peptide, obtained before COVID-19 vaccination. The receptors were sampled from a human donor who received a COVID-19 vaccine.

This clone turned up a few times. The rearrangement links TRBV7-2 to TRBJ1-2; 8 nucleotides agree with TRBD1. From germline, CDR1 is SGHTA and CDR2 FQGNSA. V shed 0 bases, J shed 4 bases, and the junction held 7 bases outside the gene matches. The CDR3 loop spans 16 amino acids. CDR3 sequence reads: CASSLAGQGGIYGYTF. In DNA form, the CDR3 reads TGTGCCAGCAGCTTAGCCGGACAGGGCGGGATCTATGGCTACACCTTC.

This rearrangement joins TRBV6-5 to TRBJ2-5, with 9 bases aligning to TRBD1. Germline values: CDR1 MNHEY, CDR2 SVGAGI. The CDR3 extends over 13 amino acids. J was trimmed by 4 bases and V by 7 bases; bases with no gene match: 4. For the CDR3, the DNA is TGTGCCAGCAAAAAACAGGGGGCAGAGACCCAGTACTTC. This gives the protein CASKKQGAETQYF.

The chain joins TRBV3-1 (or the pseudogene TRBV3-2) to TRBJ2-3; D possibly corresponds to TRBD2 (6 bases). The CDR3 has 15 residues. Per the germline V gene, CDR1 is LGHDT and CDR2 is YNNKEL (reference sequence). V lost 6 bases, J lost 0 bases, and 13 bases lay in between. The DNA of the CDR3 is TGTGCCAGCAGTCCCTCTAGCGCCAGCACAGATACGCAGTATTTT. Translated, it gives CASSPSSASTDTQYF.

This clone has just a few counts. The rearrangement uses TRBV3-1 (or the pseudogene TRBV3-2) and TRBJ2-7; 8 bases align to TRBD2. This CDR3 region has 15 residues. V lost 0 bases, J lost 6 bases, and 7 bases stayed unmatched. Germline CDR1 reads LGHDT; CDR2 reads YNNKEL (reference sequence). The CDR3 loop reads CASSQDGSGSSEQYF. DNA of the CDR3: TGTGCCAGCAGCCAAGATGGGAGCGGGAGTTCCGAGCAGTACTTC.

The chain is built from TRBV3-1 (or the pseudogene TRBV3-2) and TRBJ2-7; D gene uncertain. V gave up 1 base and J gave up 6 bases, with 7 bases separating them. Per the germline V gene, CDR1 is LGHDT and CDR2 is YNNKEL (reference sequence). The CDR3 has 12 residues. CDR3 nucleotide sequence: TGTGCCAGCAGCCAAGGTGAAGTCGAGCAGTACTTC. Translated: CASSQGEVEQYF.

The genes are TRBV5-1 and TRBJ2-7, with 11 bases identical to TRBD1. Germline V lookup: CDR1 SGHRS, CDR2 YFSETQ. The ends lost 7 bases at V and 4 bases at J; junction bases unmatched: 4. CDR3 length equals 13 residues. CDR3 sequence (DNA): TGCGCCAGCGCCGGGACAGGGGGTTACGAGCAGTACTTC. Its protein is CASAGTGGYEQYF. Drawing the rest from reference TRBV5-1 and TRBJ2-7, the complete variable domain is KAGVTQTPRYLIKTRGQQVTLSCSPISGHRSVSWYQQTPGQGLQFLFEYFSETQRNKGNFPGRFSGRQFSNSRSEMNVSTLELGDSALYLCASAGTGGYEQYFGPGTRLTVT.

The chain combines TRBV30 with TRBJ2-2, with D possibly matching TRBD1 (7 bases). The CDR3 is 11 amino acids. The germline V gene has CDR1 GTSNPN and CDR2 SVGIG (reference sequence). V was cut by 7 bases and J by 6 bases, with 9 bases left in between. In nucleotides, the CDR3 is TGTGCCTCCAGGGGGGCCGGGGAGCTGTTTTTT. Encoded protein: CASRGAGELFF.

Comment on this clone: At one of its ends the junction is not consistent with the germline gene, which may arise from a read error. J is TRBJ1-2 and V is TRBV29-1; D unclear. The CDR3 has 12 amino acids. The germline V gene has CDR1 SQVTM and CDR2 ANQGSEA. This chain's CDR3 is CSVEGGEGGYTF. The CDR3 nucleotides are TGCAGCGTAGAAGGCGGGGAAGGCGGCTACACCTTC.

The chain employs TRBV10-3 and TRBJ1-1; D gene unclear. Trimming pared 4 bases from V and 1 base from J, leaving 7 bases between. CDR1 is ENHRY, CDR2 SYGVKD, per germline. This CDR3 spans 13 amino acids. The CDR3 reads CAISVTGNTEAFF. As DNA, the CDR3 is TGTGCCATCAGTGTTACTGGGAACACTGAAGCTTTCTTT.

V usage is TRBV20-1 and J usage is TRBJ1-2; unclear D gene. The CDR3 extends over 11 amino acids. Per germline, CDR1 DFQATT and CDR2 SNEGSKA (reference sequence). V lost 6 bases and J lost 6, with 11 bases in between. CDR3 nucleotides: TGCAGTGCCAAGGTTTCAGATGGCTACACCTTC. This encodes CSAKVSDGYTF.

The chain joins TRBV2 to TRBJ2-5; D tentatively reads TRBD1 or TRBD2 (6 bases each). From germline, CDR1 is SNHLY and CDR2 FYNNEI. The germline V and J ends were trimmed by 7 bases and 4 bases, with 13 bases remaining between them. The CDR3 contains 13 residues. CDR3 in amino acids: CASKGGETETQYF. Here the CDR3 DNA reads TGTGCCAGCAAGGGGGGCGAGACAGAGACCCAGTACTTC. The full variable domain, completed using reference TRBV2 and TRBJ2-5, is EPEVTQTPSHQVTQMGQEVILRCVPISNHLYFYWYRQILGQKVEFLVSFYNNEISEKSEIFDDQFSVERPDGSNFTLKIRSTKLEDSAMYFCASKGGETETQYFGPGTRLLVL.

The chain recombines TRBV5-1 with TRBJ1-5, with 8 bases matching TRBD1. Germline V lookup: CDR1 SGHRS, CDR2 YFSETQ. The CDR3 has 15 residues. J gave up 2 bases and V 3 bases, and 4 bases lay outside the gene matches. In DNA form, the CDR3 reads TGCGCCAGCAGCTCTACAGGGGGTGGCAATCAGCCCCAGCATTTT. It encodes CASSSTGGGNQPQHF.

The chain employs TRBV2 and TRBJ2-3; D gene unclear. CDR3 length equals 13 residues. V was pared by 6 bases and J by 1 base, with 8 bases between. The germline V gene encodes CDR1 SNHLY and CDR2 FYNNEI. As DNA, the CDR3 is TGTGCCAGCAGCCCTCGGGGCACAGATACGCAGTATTTT. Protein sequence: CASSPRGTDTQYF.

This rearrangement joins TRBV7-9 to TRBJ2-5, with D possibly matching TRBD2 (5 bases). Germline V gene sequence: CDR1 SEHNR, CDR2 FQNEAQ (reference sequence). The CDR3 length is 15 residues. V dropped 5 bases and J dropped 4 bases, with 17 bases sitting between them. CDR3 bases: TGTGCCAGCAGCCCTACAAACGGGATCGGAGAGACCCAGTACTTC. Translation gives CASSPTNGIGETQYF.

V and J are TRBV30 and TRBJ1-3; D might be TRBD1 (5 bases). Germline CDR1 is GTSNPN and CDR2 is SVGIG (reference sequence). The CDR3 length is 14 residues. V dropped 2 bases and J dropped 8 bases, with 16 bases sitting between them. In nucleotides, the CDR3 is TGTGCCTGGAGTATAGTGTTGACGGGACACACCATATATTTT. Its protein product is CAWSIVLTGHTIYF.

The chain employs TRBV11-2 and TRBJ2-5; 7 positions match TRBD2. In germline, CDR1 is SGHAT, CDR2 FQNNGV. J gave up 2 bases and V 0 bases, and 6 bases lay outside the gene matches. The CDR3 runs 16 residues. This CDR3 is CASSLERGVRQETQYF. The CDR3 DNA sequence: TGTGCCAGCAGCTTAGAACGGGGGGTGAGACAAGAGACCCAGTACTTC.

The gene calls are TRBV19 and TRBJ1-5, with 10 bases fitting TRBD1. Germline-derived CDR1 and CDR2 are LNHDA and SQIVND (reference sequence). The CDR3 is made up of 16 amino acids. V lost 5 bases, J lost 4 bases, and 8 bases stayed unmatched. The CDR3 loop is CASSVKGQGKNQPQHF. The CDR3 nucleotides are TGTGCCAGTAGTGTTAAGGGACAGGGGAAGAATCAGCCCCAGCATTTT.

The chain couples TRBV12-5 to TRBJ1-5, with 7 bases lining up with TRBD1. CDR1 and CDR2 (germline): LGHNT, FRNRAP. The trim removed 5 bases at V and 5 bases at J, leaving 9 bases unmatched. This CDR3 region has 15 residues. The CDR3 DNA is TGTGCTAGTGGTCTAGGGACAGCCTTACATCAGCCCCAGCATTTT. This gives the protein CASGLGTALHQPQHF.

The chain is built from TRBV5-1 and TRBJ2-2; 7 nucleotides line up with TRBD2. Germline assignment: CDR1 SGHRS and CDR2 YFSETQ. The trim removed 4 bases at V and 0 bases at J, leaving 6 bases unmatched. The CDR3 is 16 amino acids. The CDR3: CASSLGLAANTGELFF. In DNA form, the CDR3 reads TGCGCCAGCAGCCTTGGCCTAGCGGCGAACACCGGGGAGCTGTTTTTT.

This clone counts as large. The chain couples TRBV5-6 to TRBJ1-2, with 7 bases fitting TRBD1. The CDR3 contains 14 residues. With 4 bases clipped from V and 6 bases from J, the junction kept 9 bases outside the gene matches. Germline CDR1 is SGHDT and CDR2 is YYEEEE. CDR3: CASSGGTGVHGYTF. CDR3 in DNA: TGTGCCAGCAGCGGAGGAACAGGGGTGCATGGCTACACCTTC. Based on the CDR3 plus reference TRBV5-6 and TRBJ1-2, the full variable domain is DAGVTQSPTHLIKTRGQQVTLRCSPKSGHDTVSWYQQALGQGPQFIFQYYEEEERQRGNFPDRFSGHQFPNYSSELNVNALLLGDSALYLCASSGGTGVHGYTFGSGTRLTVV.

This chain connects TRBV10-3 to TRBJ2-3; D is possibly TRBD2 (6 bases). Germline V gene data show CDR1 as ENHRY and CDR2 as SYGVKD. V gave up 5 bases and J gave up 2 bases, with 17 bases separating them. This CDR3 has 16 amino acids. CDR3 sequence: CAISPPGAGPTDTQYF. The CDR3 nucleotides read TGTGCCATCAGTCCTCCCGGGGCGGGGCCCACAGATACGCAGTATTTT.

CDR3 in DNA: TGTGCCAGCAGTTTATTTCCCGGTGGGAGGATGGAGACCCAGTACTTC. Its protein product is CASSLFPGGRMETQYF. V and J are TRBV28 and TRBJ2-5, with TRBD2 as a possible D gene (6 bases). Germline V gives CDR1 MDHEN, CDR2 SYDVKM. V dropped 1 base and J dropped 5 bases, with 17 bases sitting between them. This CDR3 spans 16 amino acids.